The 9 T cell receptor beta chains given below trace back to one sample, sequenced in a study of CXCR3-negative and CXCR3-positive naive CD8 T cells. Points from the study as a whole: More hydrophobic TRB CDR3s occurred in CXCR3-positive than in CXCR3-negative naive cells.

The antigens these receptors bind are not known. The authors made the TRB cDNA libraries by 5' RACE using UMI labels. TCRdb reprocessed the 5' RACE reads and stores each CDR3 protein as one record, lacking DNA. In all, the sample yields over 150,000 distinct CDR3 sequences. Sequencing was carried out using naive CXCR3+ CD8+ T cells from blood. Specified subset: CD45RO-CCR7+CD27+CD95- naive CD8+ T cells expressing CXCR3 (TNR3+). The source is a human donor in good health. Some clones in this sample may be carry-over from other donors' samples.

This chain connects TRBV4-3 to TRBJ2-3; the D call from TCRdb, TRBD1, cannot be confirmed without DNA. The CDR3 sequence is 19 residues long. Per germline, CDR1 LGHNA and CDR2 YSLEER. The CDR3 loop is CASSQDFPGPGAGADTQYF.

This chain joins TRBV4-1 and TRBJ2-7; TCRdb names TRBD2, which stays unverified in the absence of DNA. The CDR3 has 14 amino acids. Germline V gene data show CDR1 as MGHRA and CDR2 as YSYEKL. The CDR3 sequence: CASRPLGLAGEQYF.

The chain employs TRBV14 and TRBJ2-1; TCRdb names TRBD1, which stays unverified in the absence of DNA. In germline, CDR1 is SGHDN, CDR2 FVKESK. This CDR3 has 16 residues. CDR3 loop: CASSPREDTSYNEQFF.

V and J are TRBV23-1 and TRBJ2-3; absent DNA, TCRdb's TRBD2 call cannot be checked. TRBV23-1 counts as an open reading frame of uncertain function. The CDR3 spans 18 residues. The CDR3: CASSLRLAHHGRANTQYF.

This chain connects TRBV29-1 to TRBJ2-7; the TCRdb call, TRBD1, lacks DNA for checking. The CDR3 length is 15 residues. Germline-derived CDR1 and CDR2 are SQVTM and ANQGSEA. The chain's CDR3 is CSLEVAGQVSYEQYF.

The V call is TRBV4-1, the J call TRBJ2-2; TCRdb outputs TRBD1, but without DNA this stays unchecked. The CDR3 spans 16 residues. The V gene's germline CDR1 is MGHRA and CDR2 YSYEKL. CDR3 loop: CASSQGPAADTGELFF.

The rearrangement links TRBV20-1 to TRBJ2-1. CDR1 DFQATT and CDR2 SNEGSKA come from the germline V gene (reference sequence). This CDR3 is built from 12 residues. The CDR3 is CSARDSQIEQFF.

The chain joins TRBV10-3 to TRBJ1-5; there is no DNA to check the TCRdb D call of TRBD1. CDR1 is ENHRY, CDR2 SYGVKD, per germline. The CDR3 is 15 residues long. This CDR3 is CAISEFGQSNQPQHF.

The V call is TRBV5-6, the J call TRBJ2-1. The CDR3 covers 14 residues. CDR1 and CDR2 from the germline V gene are SGHDT and YYEEEE. CDR3 sequence: CASSLEGAYNEQFF.